One and the same sample provided the 20 T cell receptor beta chains below, sequenced in a study of beta chain features in type 1 diabetes. The investigators reverse transcribed all of the isolated RNA, so they sequenced expressed TCRB transcripts. Assay used: immunoSEQ multiplex PCR; TCRdb lists only in-frame clones, some missing. The data hold 350,000 to 450,000 clones, with roughly 15% observed a single time. What was sequenced was naive CD4+ T cells from blood. The receptors originated from a woman aged 18-29 years in good health.

CDR3 loop: CASSYSRGSYTF. The CDR3 DNA reads as TGTGCCAGCAGTTACTCCAGGGGCAGCTACACCTTC. The chain carries TRBV6-5 and TRBJ1-2, with D perhaps TRBD1 (6 bases). The V end lost 0 bases, the J end lost 9 bases, and 8 bases lay between the germline ends. The length of the CDR3 is 12 residues. CDR1 is MNHEY, CDR2 SVGAGI, per germline.

The gene calls are TRBV7-3 and TRBJ1-1; 8 bases agree with TRBD1. V was clipped by 4 bases and J by 1 base; unmatched bases: 5. The CDR3 runs to 15 residues. The germline CDR1 and CDR2 sequences are SGHTA and FQGTGA. CDR3 amino acids: CASSSRTGRNTEAFF. CDR3 nucleotides: TGTGCCAGCAGCTCTCGGACAGGGCGGAACACTGAAGCTTTCTTT.

The chain joins TRBV18 to TRBJ2-7; unclear D gene. Germline CDR1 KGHSH, CDR2 LQKENI. The CDR3 totals 12 residues. V lost 1 base, J lost 2 bases, and 3 bases lay in between. As DNA, the CDR3 is TGTGCCAGCTCACCACAGCCCTACGAGCAGTACTTC. It codes for CASSPQPYEQYF.

This clone came up a few times. The CDR3 region has the DNA TGTGCCAGCAGCTTGGTTGGACAGGGGGCAACCGGGGAGCTGTTTTTT. Its translation: CASSLVGQGATGELFF. This chain joins TRBV11-2 and TRBJ2-2, with 11 bases identical to TRBD1. CDR1 SGHAT and CDR2 FQNNGV come from the germline V gene. CDR3 size: 16 residues. V lost 3 bases to trimming and J lost 5 bases; unmatched junction nucleotides: 5.

In this sample, this clone turned up a few times. The identical CDR3 is also encoded by other nucleotide sequences in the sample. The rearrangement uses TRBV5-1 and TRBJ2-1, with 10 bases identical to TRBD2. V gave up 1 base and J gave up 7 bases; unmatched junction bases: 2. This CDR3 has 14 amino acids. Germline CDR1 reads SGHRS; CDR2 reads YFSETQ. This CDR3 reads CASSLTSGTNEQFF. Here the CDR3 DNA reads TGCGCCAGCAGCTTGACTAGCGGGACAAATGAGCAGTTCTTC.

The table lists this clone with a few counts. The chain links TRBV9 to TRBJ2-1; TRBD2 agrees at 7 bases. The CDR3 is 11 amino acids. In germline, CDR1 is SGDLS, CDR2 YYNGEE. Losses at the gene ends were 4 bases for V and 14 bases for J; bases not matched to a gene: 6. The CDR3 DNA sequence: TGTGCCAGCAGCCTTAGCGGGTTAAAGTTCTTC. Translating gives CASSLSGLKFF.

The chain employs TRBV7-9 and TRBJ2-1; D gene uncertain. CDR1 and CDR2 (germline): SEHNR, FQNEAQ (reference sequence). The CDR3 length is 13 residues. V shed 5 bases and J shed 0 bases, with 5 bases lying between them. The chain's CDR3 is CASSPSSYNEQFF. CDR3 DNA: TGTGCCAGCAGCCCGAGCTCCTACAATGAGCAGTTCTTC.

A few counts support this clone. This chain links TRBV10-2 with TRBJ1-1; no clear D. V was pared by 7 bases and J by 0 bases, with 6 bases between. Germline V gene lookup returns CDR1 WSHSY and CDR2 SAAADI. This CDR3 is 12 amino acids long. For the CDR3, the DNA is TGCGCCAGCAAGAGGTTGAACACTGAAGCTTTCTTT. Residues: CASKRLNTEAFF.

The CDR3 nucleotides read TGCGCCAGCAGCTCACTAGCAAGTTACAATGAGCAGTTCTTC. Amino acid sequence: CASSSLASYNEQFF. The chain links TRBV5-1 to TRBJ2-1, with D possibly TRBD2 on 6 matching bases. With 3 bases removed from V and 4 bases from J, the gap between germline ends came to 11 bases. Germline-derived CDR1 and CDR2 are SGHRS and YFSETQ. This CDR3 has 14 amino acids. Using reference TRBV5-1 and TRBJ2-1 for the parts outside the CDR3, the full variable domain is KAGVTQTPRYLIKTRGQQVTLSCSPISGHRSVSWYQQTPGQGLQFLFEYFSETQRNKGNFPGRFSGRQFSNSRSEMNVSTLELGDSALYLCASSSLASYNEQFFGPGTRLTVL.

This clone was picked up a small number of times. The chain is built from TRBV13 and TRBJ2-5, with TRBD1 identical over 9 bases. The J segment lost 5 bases and the V segment lost 2 bases, leaving 6 bases of the junction unmatched. The CDR3 loop spans 15 amino acids. Germline V gene lookup returns CDR1 PRHDT and CDR2 FYEKMQ (reference sequence). The CDR3 region has the DNA TGTGCCAGCAGCTTAAGGCCGGGACAGGGTGAGACCCAGTACTTC. Protein: CASSLRPGQGETQYF.

This clone has only a few counts. This sequence joins TRBV7-9 and TRBJ1-5; 9 bases match TRBD1. CDR1 and CDR2 (germline): SEHNR, FQNEAQ (reference sequence). The ends lost 5 bases at V and 6 bases at J; junction bases unmatched: 8. The CDR3 totals 15 residues. CDR3 in amino acids: CASSQTGGLRQPQHF. CDR3 sequence (DNA): TGTGCCAGCAGCCAAACAGGGGGCCTACGTCAGCCCCAGCATTTT.

The chain links TRBV30 to TRBJ1-5, with 7 positions matching TRBD1. V was clipped by 2 bases and J by 3 bases; unmatched bases: 4. The CDR3 is made up of 14 amino acids. Germline assignment: CDR1 GTSNPN and CDR2 SVGIG (reference sequence). CDR3 sequence: CAWSRDRVNQPQHF. CDR3 in DNA: TGTGCCTGGAGTCGTGACAGGGTCAATCAGCCCCAGCATTTT. The complete variable domain, with remaining parts taken from reference TRBV30 and TRBJ1-5, reads SQTIHQWPATLVQPVGSPLSLECTVEGTSNPNLYWYRQAAGRGLQLLFYSVGIGQISSEVPQNLSASRPQDRQFILSSKKLLLSDSGFYLCAWSRDRVNQPQHFGDGTRLSIL.

The V call is TRBV27, the J call TRBJ1-1; tentative D call: TRBD1 (5 bases). The CDR3 has 14 amino acids. Per germline, CDR1 MNHEY and CDR2 SMNVEV (reference sequence). V lost 2 bases to trimming and J lost 4 bases, with 11 bases between them. CDR3 bases: TGTGCCAGCAGTTTACGGCAGGGCGGCACTGAAGCTTTCTTT. It specifies CASSLRQGGTEAFF.

This clone was observed a handful of times. Other nucleotide sequences from this sample produce the same CDR3. This rearrangement joins TRBV18 to TRBJ2-5; the match to TRBD1 covers 8 bases. This CDR3 is 14 amino acids long. Germline V lookup: CDR1 KGHSH, CDR2 LQKENI. V lost 1 base and J lost 2; bases outside the gene matches: 0. The CDR3 protein is CASSPRQGQETQYF. The CDR3 DNA sequence: TGTGCCAGCTCACCACGACAGGGGCAAGAGACCCAGTACTTC.

This clone was seen a single time. The chain has TRBV6-5 and TRBJ1-1; 7 nucleotides align to TRBD1. Germline V lookup: CDR1 MNHEY, CDR2 SVGAGI. Trimming cost V 5 bases and J 5 bases; bases outside gene matches: 5. The CDR3 runs to 13 residues. DNA for the CDR3: TGTGCCAGCAGTATAGACAGGGCAACTGAAGCTTTCTTT. Translation gives CASSIDRATEAFF.

V gene TRBV21-1 combines with J gene TRBJ2-7; no DNA check was done on the table's D call, TRBD1. TRBV21-1 is noted as a pseudogene. This CDR3 region has 17 residues. The DNA for the CDR3 is TGTGCCAGCAGCCTACCTGGGGGCGACACAGAAGACTACGAGCAGTACTTC. Translation gives CASSLPGGDTEDYEQYF.

The chain joins TRBV30 to TRBJ2-3; D remains unclear. The V gene's germline CDR1 is GTSNPN and CDR2 SVGIG (reference sequence). The CDR3 loop spans 13 amino acids. V was clipped by 1 base and J by 2 bases, with 7 bases between them. CDR3 sequence: CAWSAQYTDTQYF. DNA of the CDR3: TGTGCCTGGAGTGCGCAGTACACAGATACGCAGTATTTT.

This clone was observed a handful of times. The genes are TRBV27 and TRBJ1-1; D is uncertain. V lost 0 bases, J lost 10 bases, and 18 bases lay in between. The CDR3 is 15 amino acids. In germline, CDR1 is MNHEY, CDR2 SMNVEV (reference sequence). This CDR3 reads CASSLSRSGDLVAFF. The CDR3 DNA reads as TGTGCCAGCAGTTTATCTCGTTCAGGCGATTTGGTAGCTTTCTTT.

This clone was counted only a few times. The chain joins TRBV18 to TRBJ2-7, with TRBD2 matching 11 bases. V shed 6 bases and J 5 bases; nucleotides not matched to a gene: 9. CDR1 and CDR2 (germline): KGHSH, LQKENI. The CDR3 sequence is 15 residues long. Here the CDR3 reads CASSPLAGGPHEQYF. CDR3 coding DNA: TGTGCCAGCTCTCCTCTAGCGGGAGGACCCCACGAGCAGTACTTC.

This clone came up a few times. The chain links TRBV11-2 to TRBJ2-1, with TRBD2 identical over 7 bases. This CDR3 comprises 17 residues. After removal of 2 bases from V and 2 bases from J, the junction contained 9 bases not matched to a gene. Germline V CDR1 and CDR2: SGHAT, FQNNGV. The CDR3 DNA follows: TGTGCCAGCAGCTTATCCCCGAGCGGGATTCCCTACAATGAGCAGTTCTTC. It is translated as CASSLSPSGIPYNEQFF.